The 21 T cell receptor beta chains in this list originate from one sample, sequenced in a study of blood T cell repertoires in COVID-19. Data came from immunoSEQ multiplex PCR; TCRdb stores just in-frame clones and leaves some out. The repertoire consists of about 140,000 clones, with 75% to 90% occurring once and the leading ten covering 4%. The specimen sequenced was peripheral blood. The receptors here all came from a woman older than 75 with acute or convalescent COVID-19.

V usage is TRBV27 and J usage is TRBJ2-1; 10 bases fit TRBD2. V lost 6 bases and J lost 7; bases outside the gene matches: 6. The CDR3 runs 14 residues. CDR1 is MNHEY, CDR2 SMNVEV, per germline (reference sequence). As DNA, the CDR3 is TGTGCCAGCAGCCTAGCGGGAGAGAGTAATGAGCAGTTCTTC. It specifies CASSLAGESNEQFF.

The V gene is TRBV7-2, the J gene TRBJ2-7, with 7 bases lining up with TRBD2. Germline assignment: CDR1 SGHTA and CDR2 FQGNSA. The CDR3 is 17 residues long. Germline trimming cut 2 bases from V and 1 base from J; bases unmatched to any gene: 11. CDR3 DNA sequence: TGTGCCAGCAGCTTATTTGGACTAGGTATCGCTTCCTACGAGCAGTACTTC. Protein: CASSLFGLGIASYEQYF.

The chain uses TRBV2 and TRBJ1-1, with D hard to call. Looked up from germline, CDR1 is SNHLY and CDR2 is FYNNEI. The CDR3 runs 12 residues. V shed 6 bases and J shed 4 bases, with 9 bases lying between them. Here the CDR3 reads CASRAESTEAFF. The CDR3 coding sequence is TGTGCCAGCAGAGCGGAGAGCACTGAAGCTTTCTTT.

This clone is a singleton in its sample. J is TRBJ2-4 and V is TRBV4-1; D is ambiguous. Trimming pared 5 bases from V and 6 bases from J, leaving 14 bases between. Germline V gene lookup returns CDR1 MGHRA and CDR2 YSYEKL. The CDR3 is made up of 14 amino acids. CDR3: CASSSPGRGNIQYF. In DNA form, the CDR3 reads TGCGCCAGCAGCTCCCCTGGCCGCGGAAACATTCAGTACTTC.

This sequence joins TRBV11-3 and TRBJ2-5; 7 nucleotides line up with TRBD1. Germline values: CDR1 SGHNT, CDR2 YENEEA. After removal of 3 bases from V and 9 bases from J, the junction contained 4 bases not matched to a gene. The CDR3 has 12 residues. The CDR3 reads CASSFRQGAQYF. DNA for the CDR3: TGTGCCAGCAGCTTCCGACAGGGCGCCCAGTACTTC.

This clone was seen just once. The chain links TRBV4-1 to TRBJ1-1; D is uncertain. The CDR3 has 15 amino acids. Trimming shortened V by 0 bases and J by 7 bases, and 15 bases separated the two germline ends. Germline-derived CDR1 and CDR2 are MGHRA and YSYEKL. This CDR3 is CASSQDLVGGREAFF. The CDR3 nucleotides are TGCGCCAGCAGCCAAGATCTCGTTGGAGGCCGTGAAGCTTTCTTT.

The rearrangement uses TRBV6-5 and TRBJ2-5, with D perhaps TRBD1 (6 bases). This CDR3 is 14 amino acids long. V was cut by 6 bases and J by 1 base, with 12 bases left in between. The germline gives CDR1 MNHEY, CDR2 SVGAGI. The CDR3 coding sequence is TGTGCCAGCAGCTTACAGGGTACCCAAGAGACCCAGTACTTC. It yields the protein CASSLQGTQETQYF.

This clone occurred many times. The gene calls are TRBV12-3 or TRBV12-4 and TRBJ1-3; D is ambiguous. Trimming removed 1 base at V and 4 bases at J, with 5 bases between. The CDR3 extends over 13 amino acids. The CDR3 nucleotides read TGTGCCAGCAGTTTAGTTTCAGGAAACACCATATATTTT. Its translation is CASSLVSGNTIYF.

V is TRBV6-4 and J is TRBJ2-3; maybe TRBD2 (5 bases). V was trimmed by 2 bases and J by 2 bases, leaving 11 bases between them. This CDR3 is built from 15 residues. The germline V gene has CDR1 MRHNA and CDR2 SNTAGT. CDR3 DNA: TGTGCCAGCAGTGACCCCGGACTTCCCACAGATACGCAGTATTTT. It translates to CASSDPGLPTDTQYF.

The chain combines TRBV20-1 with TRBJ2-1; a weak D match, TRBD1 (5 bases). This CDR3 comprises 11 residues. With 8 bases removed from V and 9 bases from J, the gap between germline ends came to 14 bases. The germline V gene encodes CDR1 DFQATT and CDR2 SNEGSKA (reference sequence). The DNA of the CDR3 is TGCAGTTGGGGCGCCCCGGCTGAGCAGTTCTTC. Translation gives CSWGAPAEQFF.

This clone was seen once. This chain uses TRBV20-1 with TRBJ2-7, with D possibly being TRBD2 (5 bases). Trimming cost V 3 bases and J 5 bases, with 8 bases left between them. The CDR3 runs 11 residues. Germline V gene lookup returns CDR1 DFQATT and CDR2 SNEGSKA (reference sequence). The CDR3 loop is CSARRADEQYF. The CDR3, as DNA: TGCAGTGCTAGGAGGGCAGACGAGCAGTACTTC.

The chain uses TRBV20-1 and TRBJ2-1, with D perhaps TRBD2 (5 bases). CDR1 DFQATT and CDR2 SNEGSKA come from the germline V gene (reference sequence). V was shortened by 3 bases and J by 0 bases, with 9 bases between the two germline ends. The CDR3 covers 14 residues. Here the CDR3 DNA reads TGCAGTGCTAGTAAGCGGACCTCCTACAATGAGCAGTTCTTC. This encodes CSASKRTSYNEQFF.

This chain uses TRBV2 with TRBJ2-3, with 8 bases matching TRBD2. Germline V gene data show CDR1 as SNHLY and CDR2 as FYNNEI. The V gene end was trimmed by 7 bases and the J gene end by 4 bases; junction bases not matched to a gene: 10. CDR3 length: 15 amino acids. CDR3 nucleotide sequence: TGTGCCAGCACTTTCACGGGAGGGCGACCAGATACGCAGTATTTT. This gives the protein CASTFTGGRPDTQYF. Supplemented by reference TRBV2 and TRBJ2-3, the full variable domain reads EPEVTQTPSHQVTQMGQEVILRCVPISNHLYFYWYRQILGQKVEFLVSFYNNEISEKSEIFDDQFSVERPDGSNFTLKIRSTKLEDSAMYFCASTFTGGRPDTQYFGPGTRLTVL.

This clone was found once. The genes are TRBV12-3 or TRBV12-4 and TRBJ2-1; perhaps TRBD1 as D (6 bases). The ends were cut back, 5 bases at V and 9 bases at J, with 14 bases in the middle. The CDR3 runs 13 residues. CDR3 loop: CASSPRGWREQFF. The DNA for the CDR3 is TGTGCCAGCAGTCCCAGGGGATGGCGTGAGCAGTTCTTC.

The chain joins TRBV7-3 to TRBJ2-1; 7 bases fit TRBD1. Germline values: CDR1 SGHTA, CDR2 FQGTGA. The CDR3 consists of 14 residues. With V trimmed by 5 bases and J by 6 bases, 7 bases remained unmatched. CDR3 DNA: TGTGCCAGCAGCCCGGACAGGTATTCCAATGAGCAGTTCTTC. It translates to CASSPDRYSNEQFF.

The V and J genes are TRBV19 and TRBJ1-4; 8 bases map to TRBD1. V gave up 4 bases and J gave up 4 bases; unmatched junction bases: 17. The CDR3 totals 19 residues. Germline V gene lookup returns CDR1 LNHDA and CDR2 SQIVND (reference sequence). The CDR3 nucleotides read TGTGCCAGTAGTACGACGAGACAGGGGCCGGGGGAAGTTAATGAAAAACTGTTTTTT. It yields the protein CASSTTRQGPGEVNEKLFF.

The chain links TRBV28 to TRBJ2-1, with D tentatively TRBD2 (6 bases). Per the germline V gene, CDR1 is MDHEN and CDR2 is SYDVKM. This CDR3 has 14 amino acids. V dropped 7 bases and J dropped 4 bases, with 14 bases sitting between them. CDR3 residues: CASKASATYNEQFF. CDR3 sequence (DNA): TGTGCCAGCAAAGCTAGCGCGACATACAATGAGCAGTTCTTC.

This clone has just one count. This chain joins TRBV27 and TRBJ1-1; TRBD1 might be the D (6 bases). Trimming cost V 3 bases and J 4 bases, with 18 bases left between them. CDR3 length: 16 residues. Looked up from germline, CDR1 is MNHEY and CDR2 is SMNVEV (reference sequence). The CDR3: CASSFARGAEATEAFF. The DNA for the CDR3 is TGTGCCAGCAGTTTTGCCAGGGGAGCTGAGGCCACTGAAGCTTTCTTT.

The chain recombines TRBV3-1 (or the pseudogene TRBV3-2) with TRBJ2-7; TRBD1 agrees at 10 bases. Trimming took 4 bases from V and 5 from J; bases not matched to a gene: 5. The CDR3 extends over 14 amino acids. Germline assignment: CDR1 LGHDT and CDR2 YNNKEL (reference sequence). Here the CDR3 reads CASSPTGGENEQYF. The CDR3 bases are TGTGCCAGCAGCCCGACAGGGGGCGAAAACGAGCAGTACTTC.

V and J are TRBV7-2 and TRBJ1-2, with 10 bases identical to TRBD1. V trimming: 2 bases; J trimming: 10 bases; junction bases outside the gene matches: 10. The CDR3 has 15 residues. Germline CDR1 and CDR2: SGHTA and FQGNSA. This chain's CDR3 is CASSLSGTGVEPYTF. In DNA, the CDR3 is TGTGCCAGCAGCTTATCGGGGACAGGGGTCGAGCCCTACACCTTC.

The chain links TRBV6-5 to TRBJ2-5; TRBD2 agrees at 11 bases. The CDR3 has 15 amino acids. Germline CDR1 MNHEY, CDR2 SVGAGI. Losses at the gene ends were 8 bases for V and 2 bases for J; bases not matched to a gene: 7. The CDR3 loop reads CASRDLAGGQETQYF. The CDR3 region has the DNA TGTGCCAGCCGCGATCTAGCGGGAGGACAAGAGACCCAGTACTTC.